This T cell receptor beta chain is from a study of cytomegalovirus exposure and HLA in healthy donors (dated 2017 in TCRdb). For the wider study: In an earlier analysis of around 540 of the donors, less than 350 Gb of sequence data and roughly 100 million unique TCR beta sequences from about 190 million T cells were reported. To predict cytomegalovirus infection status, the study combined high-throughput TCR immunosequencing, statistical association of individual TCRs with disease status, and machine learning. The study used immunosequencing to profile the T cell repertoires of approximately 640 subjects and linked those repertoires to cytomegalovirus serostatus. The later analysis used no new phenotypic data to find candidate immune exposures, relying instead on TCR beta sequences and their occurrence across donors. Every discovery cohort repertoire had been produced on one sequencing platform. Of the roughly 400 genotyped donors, less than 90% were placed in the genetic ancestry cluster associated with self-reported Caucasian donors. Across some 400 genotyped donors of the cohort, an average of approximately 240,000 unique TCR beta nucleotide sequences per donor were sequenced, and roughly 18% of those sequences were non-productive. The study aimed to test whether cataloging public T cell receptors could reveal signatures of past pathogen exposure. Four or five DR-DQ haplotypes were treated as single units for association and clustering because of strong linkage in the cohort. An earlier analysis of 450 to 750 of the donors used high-throughput TCR beta sequencing to judge whether each TCR beta V gene segment behaved as functional or pseudogenic. Roughly 300 gigabases of sequencing data and around 85 million unique TCR sequences made up an early release that covered roughly 670 HLA-typed donors. Class I and class II HLA loci were covered by the typing at four-digit resolution. Genome-wide SNP genotypes for about 55% of the 666 donors were used in a later genetic analysis, which treated that subset as a discovery cohort. A later analysis re-analyzed previously published TCR beta repertoires from 500 to 700 donors and added high-resolution HLA genotyping to study TCR occurrence patterns. Alongside the repertoire data, information on donor age, sex, ethnicity and CMV serostatus was compiled. Typing coverage differed by locus: A, B, C, DRB1 and DQB1 were typed in roughly 629-630 donors, DQA1 in about 560, DPA1 in some 610, and DPB1 in just under 490. A separate validation cohort of about 110 different subjects was used in addition to the roughly 670-subject first cohort.

Libraries were constructed by the immunoSEQ multiplex PCR assay. For the multiplex PCR, a mixture combining 60 forward primers for TCR Vbeta segments and 13 reverse primers for TCR Jbeta segments was used. The CDR3 region of rearranged TCR beta genes was amplified from genomic DNA by a multiplex PCR assay. On the Illumina HiSeq System, the amplified TCR beta libraries were sequenced as 87-base-pair reads. In the original analysis: In a later analysis, some 80 million unique TCR beta chains were counted across the 500 to 700 repertoires, and approximately 9.9 million of these chains were shared by at least two donors. Raw reads were error-corrected and collapsed into unique sequences by a nearest-neighbor algorithm in which closely related sequences were merged to remove PCR and sequencing errors. CDR3 sequences were aligned to IMGT reference sequences to assign V, D and J gene segments. For a sequence to be retained, at least a six-nucleotide match to both a V gene segment and a J gene segment was required. Rearrangements were called productive when the CDR3 lacked stop codons and stayed in frame with V and J; all others were non-productive. CDR3 was defined by IMGT convention, running from the second conserved V-encoded cysteine to the conserved J-encoded phenylalanine. The earlier analysis of 587 of the donors excluded sequences that lacked an unambiguous match to a single V gene segment. An earlier analysis of over 450 of the donors classified V segments as functional when productive rearrangements were above 56.7% and as segregating when the standard deviation between donors was above 5%. A statistical classification framework was developed to diagnose cytomegalovirus status using the catalog of TCR beta chain sequences. In a later analysis, TCR nucleotide sequences were compared against IMGT/GENE-DB human TR gene sequences so that V and J genes could be assigned. In a later analysis, CDR3 sequences and most-parsimonious VDJ recombination scenarios were assigned using the TCRdist pipeline. In a later analysis, each TCR beta chain was defined by its CDR3 amino acid sequence together with its V-gene family, and reads lacking a unique V-gene family were excluded. In a later analysis, fewer than 600 highly shared, low-generation-probability nucleotide sequences were removed to address suspected cross-contamination and a sequencing artifact. A later analysis calculated a clonal expansion index for each public chain from normalized within-repertoire ranks of inferred template counts. Generation probabilities in a later analysis came from a VDJ recombination model fitted to out-of-frame rearrangements, and those results were checked against IGoR. In a later analysis, TCR-TCR, TCR-HLA and TCR-CMV co-occurrence was scored with hypergeometric tests, and a repertoire-size bias correction was applied to TCR pairs. A later analysis estimated false discovery rates by permuting HLA or CMV assignments 20 times. In a later analysis, co-occurring TCRs were grouped using DBSCAN, with TCRdist sequence similarity added in when clustering inside HLA-allele-positive subsets. For co-occurrence clustering, repertoires with fewer than 30,000 or more than 120,000 public chains were excluded, along with about five repertoires with anomalous nucleotide sharing. This is the immuneACCESS table as TCRdb keeps it, with only in-frame sequences that have V and J called. A part of the clones is gone; compared with another copy, unresolved V genes explain less than half, and the rest is unexplained. For V, J and clone size, that table is used; D and trimming come from the DNA. The sample table contains over 150,000 clones; only one count was recorded for about four fifths of them. 1% of the sample is in the top ten clones.

V ends up 2 bases short and J 0 bases short, with an unmatched junction base count of 3. The CDR3 runs 16 amino acids, cysteine and phenylalanine included. The read is trimmed to its CDR3 DNA, 48 bases read in frame from base 1. The germline V gene specifies LGHNA as CDR1 and YNFKEQ as CDR2. The cohort was made up of several hundred healthy bone marrow donors. At the time of sampling, every cohort member was nominally healthy, though immune exposures that went unrecorded were likely present. The donor was CMV seropositive and was included in the group of 250 to 300 seropositive cohort members. A peripheral blood sample was collected from each donor, and TCR beta sequencing was performed on peripheral blood mononuclear cells. The Qiagen DNeasy Blood Extraction Kit was used to extract genomic DNA from the blood cell samples. Summary of the overall study and its limitations: A cluster of highly shared sequence variants was judged likely to represent a technical artifact of the sequencing pipeline. Only TCR beta chains were sequenced in this cohort, and the absence of alpha or paired-chain data limited detectable features. Seventeen rarely observed V segments, including chromosome 9 orphons, were excluded from the earlier analysis of about 610 of the donors because counts were too low. A further reported finding was that TCR beta sequences accurately predicted the HLA-A and HLA-B alleles for most subjects in the first cohort. Broadly in line with IMGT annotations, most TCR beta V segments showed up in productive rearrangements about 87% or about 30% of the time in an earlier analysis of 450 to 600 of the donors. In a later analysis, most CMV-associated TCR beta chains were found to appear HLA-restricted, with HLA associations seemingly driven largely by CMV exposure. A later genetic analysis associated a missense DCLRE1C variant with V-gene and J-gene trimming of TCR beta chains, and an independent cohort replicated the association. The only immune exposure information available for the cohort was CMV serostatus. Linkage disequilibrium might explain the correlated functional status among segregating V segments, but an unknown experimental factor could not be ruled out. In vitro tests confirmed that a few of the cytomegalovirus-associated TCR beta chains recognize cytomegalovirus antigens. In a later genetic analysis, fewer N-insertions in productive TCRs were reported among donors in an Asian-associated ancestry cluster than the roughly 640-donor mean. In a later analysis, TCR association rates were found to vary across HLA loci, with the most associated TCRs seen for DRB1 alleles and the fewest for HLA-C alleles. Because some donors lacked HLA typing at each locus, the association tests relied only on the typed subset. A later analysis reported that several top co-occurrence clusters appeared linked to parvovirus B19, influenza, CMV and Epstein-Barr virus. A later analysis found that HLA-associated TCR beta chains were more clonally expanded and had lower generation probabilities than equally common non-associated chains. When HLA alleles, especially DR and DQ, strongly co-occurred, TCR associations were difficult to assign to individual alleles. The authors suggested that the approach could potentially be extended to other disease states and immunological phenotypes. Some IMGT-functional V segments, including TRBV6-2 and TRBV6-3, could not be told apart with the 87-base-pair reads, so those segments were excluded. Cytomegalovirus status was reported to be diagnosed by the classifier with high specificity and sensitivity in both the original and validation cohorts. Presence/absence analyses assumed roughly uniform sequencing depth across donors, an assumption that may not hold. While some public TCRs were present in many individuals, most TCR sequences turned up only very rarely across donors. In a later analysis, more than 15,000 TCR beta sequences were associated with specific HLA alleles at a false discovery rate of 0.05. The study gave a list of some 150 TCR beta chains associated with cytomegalovirus.

Worth noting for this clone: Its cognate antigen has yet to be identified. Base qualities are not recorded, but no much larger clone differs from it by a single base.

This chain joins TRBV4-2 to TRBJ1-5, with 8 junctional bases fitting TRBD1. Sample: PBMCs. This clonotype originated in a woman aged 45-65 years in good health and CMV-seropositive. The DNA is TGTGCCAGCAGCCAACCCACAGGGGGTAGCAATCAGCCCCAGCATTTT. It is translated as CASSQPTGGSNQPQHF.